This T cell receptor beta chain was retrieved from a study of cytomegalovirus exposure and HLA in healthy donors. Study observations and caveats: There were a few CMV-associated chains whose specificity for CMV antigens was confirmed in vitro.

This clone has a single count. The antigen is unknown. The PCR used 60 Vbeta and 13 Jbeta primers. The protocol was immunoSEQ multiplex PCR, while the TCRdb copy is restricted to in-frame clones and leaves out a portion. The table includes under 200,000 clones, around 85% detected once. From germline, CDR1 is SEHNR and CDR2 FQNEAQ (reference sequence). The CDR3 spans 14 residues. The V segment lost 2 bases and the J segment 2 bases; nucleotides outside the gene matches: 2. Sequenced input: PBMCs. The receptor was derived from a human donor in good health. The V call is TRBV7-9, the J call TRBJ2-5, with 7 positions matching TRBD2. CDR3 nucleotides: TGTGCCAGCAGCTTACCCGGGAGGCAAGAGACCCAGTACTTC. Translated: CASSLPGRQETQYF.